This T cell receptor (beta chain) was sequenced in a study of T-cell memory formation after mild COVID-19. The length of the CDR3 is 14 residues. V lost 3 bases, J lost 1 base, and 6 bases lay in between. This clonotype was seen only a few times. One entry per CDR3 protein results from TCRdb running MiXCR on the 5' RACE reads. The sample has about 270,000 distinct CDR3 sequences; approximately 15% are singletons. Sequencing used PBMCs or a T cell subset sorted from them (not recorded which). This chain joins TRBV12-3 or TRBV12-4 and TRBJ2-2; D remains ambiguous. The TCR sequence derives from a man aged 18 to 35 who had mild COVID-19 (a few samples of this study predate the infection). Cell type and time point are not known. The CDR3 sequence: CASSFSLNTGELFF. Here the CDR3 DNA reads TGTGCCAGCAGTTTTTCGTTGAACACCGGGGAGCTGTTTTTT.